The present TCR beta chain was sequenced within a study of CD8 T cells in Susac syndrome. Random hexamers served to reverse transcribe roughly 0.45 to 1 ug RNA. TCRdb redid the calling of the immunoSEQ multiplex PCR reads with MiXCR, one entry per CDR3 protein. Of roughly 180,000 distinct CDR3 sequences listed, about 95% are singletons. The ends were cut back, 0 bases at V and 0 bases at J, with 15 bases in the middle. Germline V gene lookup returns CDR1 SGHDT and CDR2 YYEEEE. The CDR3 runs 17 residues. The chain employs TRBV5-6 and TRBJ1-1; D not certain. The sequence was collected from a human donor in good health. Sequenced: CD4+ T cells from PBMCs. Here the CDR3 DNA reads TGTGCCAGCAGCTTGGAAGGTTCCCGGACGGTGAACACTGAAGCTTTCTTT. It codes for CASSLEGSRTVNTEAFF.